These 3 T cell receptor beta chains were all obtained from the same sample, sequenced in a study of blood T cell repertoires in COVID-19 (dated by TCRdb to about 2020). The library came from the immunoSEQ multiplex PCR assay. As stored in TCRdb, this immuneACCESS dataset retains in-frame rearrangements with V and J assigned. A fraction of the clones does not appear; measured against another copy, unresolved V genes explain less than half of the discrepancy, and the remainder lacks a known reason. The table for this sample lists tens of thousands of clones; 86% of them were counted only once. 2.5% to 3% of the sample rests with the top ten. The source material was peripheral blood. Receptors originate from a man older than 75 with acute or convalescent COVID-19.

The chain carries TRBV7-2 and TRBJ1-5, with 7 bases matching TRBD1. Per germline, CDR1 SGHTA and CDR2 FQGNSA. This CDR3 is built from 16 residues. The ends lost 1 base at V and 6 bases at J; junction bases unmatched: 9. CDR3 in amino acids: CASSLGGQQQGQPQHF. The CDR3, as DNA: TGTGCCAGCAGCTTAGGGGGACAGCAGCAAGGTCAGCCCCAGCATTTT.

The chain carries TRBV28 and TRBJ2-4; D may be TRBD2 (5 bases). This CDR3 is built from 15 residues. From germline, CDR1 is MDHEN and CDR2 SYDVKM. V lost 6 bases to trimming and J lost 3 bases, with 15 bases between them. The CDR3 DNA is TGTGCCAGCAGGGAGAGGGATAAAGGCAAAAACATTCAGTACTTC. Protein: CASRERDKGKNIQYF.

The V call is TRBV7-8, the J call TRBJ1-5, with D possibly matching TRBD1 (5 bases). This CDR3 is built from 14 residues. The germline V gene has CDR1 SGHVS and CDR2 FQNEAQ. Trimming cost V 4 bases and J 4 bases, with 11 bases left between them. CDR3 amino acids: CASSSLGGNQPQHF. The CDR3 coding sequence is TGTGCCAGCAGCTCCTTGGGGGGGAATCAGCCCCAGCATTTT.